This T cell receptor (beta chain) came from a study of cytomegalovirus exposure and HLA in healthy donors. The PCR used 60 Vbeta and 13 Jbeta primers. The repertoire was sequenced with immunoSEQ multiplex PCR; TCRdb's copy has only in-frame clones and lacks some. Among more than 85,000 clones listed, nearly 80% were seen once. CDR1 and CDR2 from the germline V gene are MGHRA and YSYEKL. The CDR3 extends over 14 amino acids. Trimming pared 3 bases from V and 5 bases from J, leaving 11 bases between. The V and J genes are TRBV4-1 and TRBJ2-1; D is unclear. What was sequenced was PBMCs. The sequence was obtained from a young man in good health and CMV-seronegative. The CDR3 DNA follows: TGCGCCAGCAGCCATCGTACAGACAACAATGAGCAGTTCTTC. This sequence encodes CASSHRTDNNEQFF.